These 6 T cell receptor beta chains originate from one sample sequenced in a study of blood T cell repertoires in COVID-19. Method: immunoSEQ multiplex PCR; TCRdb's copy keeps in-frame clones and lacks some. Among more than 150,000 clones listed, approximately 80% were seen once. Sequenced sample: peripheral blood. All receptors derive from a human donor in a cohort sampled during active COVID-19.

The DNA for the CDR3 is TGTGCCAGCAGCCAAGATATGAGCGCAGGGGCGGTAGGAGAAGCTTTCTTT. Its protein is CASSQDMSAGAVGEAFF. J is TRBJ1-1 and V is TRBV3-1 (or the pseudogene TRBV3-2); the D gene is possibly TRBD1 (6 bases). Germline V lookup: CDR1 LGHDT, CDR2 YNNKEL (reference sequence). With 0 bases removed from V and 8 bases from J, the gap between germline ends came to 22 bases. CDR3 length: 17 residues.

The chain joins TRBV7-6 to TRBJ1-2, with 9 positions matching TRBD1. The J segment lost 0 bases and the V segment lost 5 bases, leaving 7 bases of the junction unmatched. Germline CDR1 SGHVS, CDR2 FNYEAQ. CDR3 size: 16 residues. The CDR3 DNA sequence: TGTGCCAGCAGCATGGGACAGGGCGCAGCTAACTATGGCTACACCTTC. Translation gives CASSMGQGAANYGYTF.

The rearrangement links TRBV5-1 to TRBJ2-5, with D possibly being TRBD1 (6 bases). The CDR3 loop spans 14 amino acids. The germline V gene encodes CDR1 SGHRS and CDR2 YFSETQ. Trimming shortened V by 0 bases and J by 1 base, and 7 bases separated the two germline ends. CDR3 protein: CASSLAGAQETQYF. CDR3 bases: TGCGCCAGCAGCTTGGCAGGGGCCCAAGAGACCCAGTACTTC.

This chain uses TRBV5-4 with TRBJ2-1, with 7 bases that match TRBD2. Trimming cost V 0 bases and J 7 bases; bases outside gene matches: 4. CDR3 length: 14 residues. The germline V gene encodes CDR1 SGHNT and CDR2 YYREEE (reference sequence). CDR3 amino acids: CASSLETSRNEQFF. The CDR3 DNA reads as TGTGCCAGCAGCTTGGAGACTAGCAGGAATGAGCAGTTCTTC. Together with reference TRBV5-4 and TRBJ2-1, the CDR3 gives the full variable domain: ETGVTQSPTHLIKTRGQQVTLRCSSQSGHNTVSWYQQALGQGPQFIFQYYREEENGRGNFPPRFSGLQFPNYSSELNVNALELDDSALYLCASSLETSRNEQFFGPGTRLTVL.

This clone was observed a handful of times. The chain uses TRBV6-5 and TRBJ2-5, with 10 bases lining up with TRBD2. The V gene end was trimmed by 7 bases and the J gene end by 5 bases; junction bases not matched to a gene: 7. The CDR3 has 14 amino acids. CDR1 is MNHEY and CDR2 is SVGAGI in the germline V gene. The CDR3 DNA reads as TGTGCCAGCATGAGCGGGGGGGCTGGGGAGACCCAGTACTTC. Protein product: CASMSGGAGETQYF.

The rearrangement links TRBV13 to TRBJ2-7; 9 nucleotides line up with TRBD1. This CDR3 contains 15 residues. V lost 5 bases to trimming and J lost 3 bases; unmatched junction nucleotides: 8. In germline, CDR1 is PRHDT, CDR2 FYEKMQ (reference sequence). The chain's CDR3 is CASSTGTGKVYEQYF. The CDR3 DNA sequence: TGTGCCAGCAGCACCGGGACAGGGAAAGTCTACGAGCAGTACTTC.